The T cell receptor beta chain described here comes from a study of blood T cell repertoires in COVID-19. Assay: immunoSEQ multiplex PCR; the TCRdb copy retains only in-frame clones and omits some. The profile shows roughly 150,000 clones, 80% to 85% of them singletons. In germline, CDR1 is SGDLS, CDR2 YYNGEE. The germline V and J ends were trimmed by 1 base and 0 bases, with 12 bases remaining between them. The CDR3 is 16 amino acids. The source of this sequence is a woman older than 75 with active or convalescent COVID-19. The sequencing input was peripheral blood. The rearrangement uses TRBV9 and TRBJ2-3; tentatively, D is TRBD2 (6 bases). The CDR3 bases are TGTGCCAGCAGCGTATCGGCGGGAACTAGCACAGATACGCAGTATTTT. Translation: CASSVSAGTSTDTQYF.